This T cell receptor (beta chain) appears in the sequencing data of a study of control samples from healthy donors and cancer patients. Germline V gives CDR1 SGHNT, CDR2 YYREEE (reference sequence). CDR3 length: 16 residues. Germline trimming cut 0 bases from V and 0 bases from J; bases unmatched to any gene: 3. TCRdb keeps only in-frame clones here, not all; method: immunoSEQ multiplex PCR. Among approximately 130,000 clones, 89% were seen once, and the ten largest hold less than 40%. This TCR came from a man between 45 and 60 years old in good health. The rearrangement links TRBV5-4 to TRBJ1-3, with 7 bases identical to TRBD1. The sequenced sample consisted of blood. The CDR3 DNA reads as TGTGCCAGCAGCTTGGGGACAGGTCGCTCTGGAAACACCATATATTTT. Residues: CASSLGTGRSGNTIYF.